The 30 T cell receptor beta chains presented below share a single source sample, sequenced in a study of blood T cells in healthy people across ages (dated by TCRdb to 2015 to 2017). Library generation was performed with 5' RACE. The second PCR ran for roughly 7 to 11 cycles and used a J-beta primer mix along with a sample-barcoded 5' primer. TCRdb ran its own pipeline on the public reads, namely fastp trimming at Q25 and MiXCR clone calling, and kept in-frame beta chains. CDR3 protein sequences are deduplicated, and each keeps its most common genes and DNA. Across this sample there are 1,800,000 or so distinct CDR3 sequences, with approximately 39% seen only once. Roughly 24% of the sample is held by the ten biggest clonotypes. The specimen sequenced was blood. Receptors were obtained from a human donor in good health.

This chain connects TRBV12-3 or TRBV12-4 to TRBJ1-2, with TRBD1 matching over 7 bases. The CDR3 loop spans 15 amino acids. The J segment lost 1 base and the V segment lost 6 bases, leaving 8 bases of the junction unmatched. CDR3 sequence (DNA): TGTGCCAGCAGACCCACCGGGACAGTTAACTATGGCTACACCTTC. Its protein is CASRPTGTVNYGYTF.

The chain carries TRBV12-3 or TRBV12-4 and TRBJ2-1, with 7 bases lining up with TRBD1. CDR3 length equals 18 residues. The J segment lost 4 bases and the V segment lost 7 bases, leaving 19 bases of the junction unmatched. This CDR3 reads CASTDPLIQGSRYNEQFF. CDR3 nucleotide sequence: TGTGCCAGCACCGATCCTCTTATACAGGGGTCGAGGTACAATGAGCAGTTCTTC.

This clonotype has just a few counts. The chain employs TRBV12-5 and TRBJ2-7; D gene uncertain. CDR1 and CDR2 from the germline V gene are LGHNT and FRNRAP. Trimming pared 5 bases from V and 7 bases from J, leaving 15 bases between. This CDR3 has 13 residues. CDR3 region: CASGPELSLEQYF. As DNA, the CDR3 is TGTGCTAGTGGTCCAGAACTATCGCTAGAGCAGTACTTC.

The V and J genes are TRBV2 and TRBJ2-5; weak D call: TRBD2 (6 bases). The CDR3 runs to 13 residues. The germline V and J ends were trimmed by 6 bases and 1 base, with 9 bases remaining between them. From germline, CDR1 is SNHLY and CDR2 FYNNEI. The CDR3 sequence: CASSRETQETQYF. In DNA form, the CDR3 reads TGTGCCAGCAGCCGGGAGACCCAAGAGACCCAGTACTTC. Combining the CDR3 with reference TRBV2 and TRBJ2-5 gives the whole variable domain EPEVTQTPSHQVTQMGQEVILRCVPISNHLYFYWYRQILGQKVEFLVSFYNNEISEKSEIFDDQFSVERPDGSNFTLKIRSTKLEDSAMYFCASSRETQETQYFGPGTRLLVL.

Of note for this clonotype: An end of the junction does not agree with germline; a read error may underlie this. The J gene is TRBJ1-1, the V gene TRBV5-1; 8 nucleotides align to TRBD1. This CDR3 contains 15 residues. Germline V gene sequence: CDR1 SGHRS, CDR2 YFSETQ. This chain's CDR3 is CASSGGTGPNTEVFF. DNA for the CDR3: TGCGCCAGCAGCGGGGGGACAGGACCGAACACTGAAGTTTTCTTT.

V and J are TRBV20-1 and TRBJ1-5; 7 bases are a match to TRBD1. CDR1 is DFQATT and CDR2 is SNEGSKA in the germline V gene (reference sequence). This CDR3 is built from 13 residues. V dropped 6 bases and J dropped 5; count of bases not matched to a gene: 7. The CDR3 DNA is TGCAGTGCGTTTTCTCAGGGGGATCAGCCCCAGCATTTT. It yields the protein CSAFSQGDQPQHF.

This clonotype has more than one count but fewer than ten. The chain recombines TRBV12-3 or TRBV12-4 with TRBJ1-5; D perhaps matches TRBD1 (5 bases). CDR3 length equals 16 residues. Trimming cost V 2 bases and J 1 base, with 12 bases left between them. CDR3 loop: CASSLQGGGSNQPQHF. The CDR3 nucleotides are TGTGCCAGCAGTTTACAGGGTGGGGGGAGCAATCAGCCCCAGCATTTT.

The sample holds a few counts of this clonotype. The chain is built from TRBV5-5 and TRBJ2-3, with D tentatively TRBD1 (6 bases). The CDR3 has 16 residues. Trimming left V 6 bases short and J 0 bases short, with 17 bases between. In germline, CDR1 is SGHKS, CDR2 YYEKEE (reference sequence). CDR3 DNA sequence: TGTGCCAGCACTCCATTCCGACAGGCCAGCACAGATACGCAGTATTTT. Its translation is CASTPFRQASTDTQYF.

The count of this clonotype is one. The chain joins TRBV5-6 to TRBJ2-1, with TRBD1 matching 9 bases. Germline trimming cut 3 bases from V and 3 bases from J; bases unmatched to any gene: 4. In germline, CDR1 is SGHDT, CDR2 YYEEEE. The CDR3 runs 15 residues. Written as DNA, the CDR3 is TGTGCCAGCAGCTGGGACAGGGTGGGCTACAATGAGCAGTTCTTC. It codes for CASSWDRVGYNEQFF. Based on the CDR3 plus reference TRBV5-6 and TRBJ2-1, the full variable domain is DAGVTQSPTHLIKTRGQQVTLRCSPKSGHDTVSWYQQALGQGPQFIFQYYEEEERQRGNFPDRFSGHQFPNYSSELNVNALLLGDSALYLCASSWDRVGYNEQFFGPGTRLTVL.

The chain recombines TRBV27 with TRBJ1-1, with TRBD1 matching 9 bases. After removal of 0 bases from V and 4 bases from J, the junction contained 9 bases not matched to a gene. The germline CDR1 and CDR2 sequences are MNHEY and SMNVEV (reference sequence). The CDR3 consists of 17 residues. CDR3 amino acids: CASSLSAVQGASTEAFF. The CDR3 DNA is TGTGCCAGCAGTTTATCAGCCGTACAGGGGGCGTCCACTGAAGCTTTCTTT.

This clonotype was seen ten or more times. The rearrangement uses TRBV7-2 and TRBJ2-5; the D gene is possibly TRBD1 (6 bases). The CDR3 consists of 14 residues. The V and J ends lost 3 bases and 2 bases respectively, with 10 bases between them. CDR1 and CDR2 (germline): SGHTA, FQGNSA. The DNA for the CDR3 is TGTGCCAGCAGCTTCCAAGGGGGTCAAGAGACCCAGTACTTC. This sequence encodes CASSFQGGQETQYF. Using reference TRBV7-2 and TRBJ2-5 for the parts outside the CDR3, the full variable domain is GAGVSQSPSNKVTEKGKDVELRCDPISGHTALYWYRQSLGQGLEFLIYFQGNSAPDKSGLPSDRFSAERTGGSVSTLTIQRTQQEDSAVYLCASSFQGGQETQYFGPGTRLLVL.

In this sample, this clonotype turned up a few times. The V and J genes are TRBV6-2 or TRBV6-3 and TRBJ2-1, with no clear D. Germline loops: CDR1 MNHEY, CDR2 SVGEGT. The CDR3 runs to 10 residues. V was trimmed by 4 bases and J by 15 bases, leaving 10 bases between them. This CDR3 is CASSFNGLFF. In nucleotides, the CDR3 is TGTGCCAGCAGTTTCAATGGTCTGTTCTTC.

The chain recombines TRBV20-1 with TRBJ1-1; D unclear. Trimming stripped 5 bases from V and 7 bases from J, with 11 bases between. This CDR3 has 11 residues. Germline V lookup: CDR1 DFQATT, CDR2 SNEGSKA (reference sequence). The CDR3 bases are TGCAGTGCTGAGGACCGGTTTGAAGCTTTCTTT. Translation gives CSAEDRFEAFF.

This clonotype was observed a handful of times. The chain links TRBV7-2 to TRBJ1-6, with D maybe TRBD1 (5 bases). CDR1 and CDR2 (germline): SGHTA, FQGNSA. This CDR3 comprises 15 residues. Trimming pared 5 bases from V and 7 bases from J, leaving 15 bases between. The CDR3 nucleotides read TGTGCCAGCAGCAGACAGCGCCGTCTAAATTCACCCCTCCACTTT. Translating it yields CASSRQRRLNSPLHF.

The chain recombines TRBV4-1 with TRBJ2-5; either TRBD1 or TRBD2 may supply D (5 bases each). V shed 5 bases and J shed 13 bases, with 17 bases lying between them. The CDR3 loop spans 12 amino acids. Germline V gene sequence: CDR1 MGHRA, CDR2 YSYEKL. The CDR3 here is CASSKDGKGRYF. CDR3 DNA: TGCGCCAGCAGCAAGGACGGGAAGGGACGGTACTTC.

The V call is TRBV11-3, the J call TRBJ2-1; tentatively, D is TRBD2 (6 bases). Trimming removed 1 base from V and 3 bases from J, with 16 bases in between. Germline-derived CDR1 and CDR2 are SGHNT and YENEEA. The CDR3 is 17 residues long. The CDR3 sequence: CASSLGVGRGGYNEQFF. CDR3 sequence (DNA): TGTGCCAGCAGCTTAGGAGTCGGGCGGGGCGGCTACAATGAGCAGTTCTTC. Filled out from reference TRBV11-3 and TRBJ2-1, the complete variable domain reads EAGVVQSPRYKIIEKKQPVAFWCNPISGHNTLYWYLQNLGQGPELLIRYENEEAVDDSQLPKDRFSAERLKGVDSTLKIQPAELGDSAVYLCASSLGVGRGGYNEQFFGPGTRLTVL.

This clonotype has just a few counts. One junction end does not reproduce the germline sequence, and a read error may be involved. The chain combines TRBV30 with TRBJ1-4; no reliable D call. This CDR3 region has 14 residues. The germline V gene encodes CDR1 GTSNPN and CDR2 SVGIG (reference sequence). The CDR3 loop reads CARSSGRVNEKLFF. CDR3 bases: TGTGCCCGGAGTTCCGGACGGGTTAATGAAAAACTGTTTTTT.

The rearrangement joins TRBV3-1 to TRBJ2-5; TRBD2 matches at 9 bases. J was trimmed by 3 bases and V by 4 bases; bases with no gene match: 3. The germline CDR1 and CDR2 sequences are LGHDT and YNNKEL (reference sequence). The CDR3 totals 14 residues. The CDR3 bases are TGTGCCAGCAGCCGACGACTAGCGGAAGAGACCCAGTACTTC. It is translated as CASSRRLAEETQYF.

The chain is built from TRBV29-1 and TRBJ2-7; D not resolved. Between the trimmed V and J ends, which lost 4 bases and 3 bases, there was a span of 7 bases. The CDR3 has 11 amino acids. Germline lookup yields CDR1 SQVTM and CDR2 ANQGSEA. CDR3 nucleotide sequence: TGCAGCGTTGGCCCCGTCTACGAGCAGTACTTC. This encodes CSVGPVYEQYF.

This clonotype was seen many times. The chain employs TRBV6-4 and TRBJ2-3, with 8 nucleotides matching TRBD2. This CDR3 is 15 amino acids long. The J segment lost 2 bases and the V segment lost 0 bases, leaving 1 base of the junction unmatched. Germline lookup yields CDR1 MRHNA and CDR2 SNTAGT. In DNA, the CDR3 is TGTGCCAGCAGTGACTCGACTAGCGCCACAGATACGCAGTATTTT. Protein: CASSDSTSATDTQYF.

The rearrangement links TRBV10-3 to TRBJ2-3, with a weak D call TRBD1 (6 bases). The V gene lost 0 bases and the J gene lost 4 bases, with 17 bases spanning the gap. The CDR3 sequence is 17 residues long. Per germline, CDR1 ENHRY and CDR2 SYGVKD. The chain's CDR3 is CAISESTQWQGSDTQYF. The CDR3 DNA follows: TGTGCCATCAGTGAGTCTACGCAATGGCAGGGGTCAGATACGCAGTATTTT.

This clonotype was observed a handful of times. The rearrangement uses TRBV27 and TRBJ1-4; no clear D. There are 12 residues in the CDR3. CDR1 is MNHEY and CDR2 is SMNVEV in the germline V gene (reference sequence). Trimming removed 6 bases from V and 5 bases from J, with 7 bases in between. CDR3 DNA: TGTGCCAGCAGCTCCATCAATGAAAAACTGTTTTTT. This translates into CASSSINEKLFF.

The V and J genes are TRBV7-9 and TRBJ2-3; maybe TRBD1 (6 bases). Trimming took 6 bases from V and 4 from J, leaving 20 bases between them. CDR1 and CDR2 from the germline V gene are SEHNR and FQNEAQ (reference sequence). This CDR3 region has 16 residues. In DNA form, the CDR3 reads TGTGCCAGCAGTCACGGACGGGGCAGGGGACCAGATACGCAGTATTTT. Amino acid sequence: CASSHGRGRGPDTQYF.

The chain employs TRBV4-1 and TRBJ1-4; D uncertain. Germline V gene lookup returns CDR1 MGHRA and CDR2 YSYEKL. This CDR3 region has 13 residues. Trimming removed 0 bases from V and 13 bases from J, with 12 bases in between. The chain's CDR3 is CASSQDQWLGLFF. The CDR3 DNA follows: TGCGCCAGCAGCCAAGATCAATGGCTGGGACTGTTTTTT.

The chain links TRBV7-2 to TRBJ2-1, with 14 bases lining up with TRBD2. This CDR3 is built from 19 residues. V lost 2 bases to trimming and J lost 1 base; unmatched junction nucleotides: 7. Germline V gene lookup returns CDR1 SGHTA and CDR2 FQGNSA. This chain's CDR3 is CASSLRLAGGWGSYNEQFF. CDR3 nucleotides: TGTGCCAGCAGCTTAAGACTAGCGGGGGGGTGGGGATCCTACAATGAGCAGTTCTTC.

This clonotype was seen only a few times. This chain joins TRBV2 and TRBJ2-4; tentatively, D is TRBD2 (5 bases). This CDR3 spans 13 amino acids. Looked up from germline, CDR1 is SNHLY and CDR2 is FYNNEI. V was shortened by 7 bases and J by 13 bases, with 20 bases between the two germline ends. The CDR3 DNA is TGTGCCAGCAATGTGATAGTGAGGGTTGAGCAGTACTTC. It yields the protein CASNVIVRVEQYF.

This chain joins TRBV5-1 and TRBJ1-5; D gene unclear. The germline V gene encodes CDR1 SGHRS and CDR2 YFSETQ. The V and J ends lost 0 bases and 5 bases respectively, with 12 bases between them. The CDR3 extends over 15 amino acids. For the CDR3, the DNA is TGCGCCAGCAGCTTGGGTATAGGGTCATATCAGCCCCAGCATTTT. As protein: CASSLGIGSYQPQHF.

V gene TRBV6-2 or TRBV6-3 combines with J gene TRBJ1-6; D is perhaps TRBD1 (6 bases). The V end lost 4 bases, the J end lost 8 bases, and 15 bases lay between the germline ends. The CDR3 length is 15 residues. Germline V gene data show CDR1 as MNHEY and CDR2 as SVGEGT. CDR3 in amino acids: CASSFGDRLHSPLHF. CDR3 in DNA: TGTGCCAGCAGTTTCGGAGACAGGCTTCATTCACCCCTCCACTTT.

Comment on this clonotype: One junction end does not reproduce the germline sequence, and a read error may be involved. The chain employs TRBV7-2 and TRBJ1-1; the D is unclear. In germline, CDR1 is SGHTA, CDR2 FQGNSA. The CDR3 spans 14 residues. CDR3 in DNA: TGTGCCAGCAGCTTAGGCCGGGTGAACACTGAAACTTTCTTT. It codes for CASSLGRVNTETFF.

This sequence joins TRBV20-1 and TRBJ2-1; D perhaps matches TRBD2 (7 bases). This CDR3 contains 19 residues. V lost 6 bases and J lost 4, with 31 bases in between. Germline CDR1 DFQATT, CDR2 SNEGSKA (reference sequence). CDR3 nucleotides: TGCAGTGCGCAATCCATCTCCGGTGGAGCGCGGGGGCCGTACAATGAGCAGTTCTTC. Translation gives CSAQSISGGARGPYNEQFF.